The rows below give T cell receptor beta chains drawn from one sample of a study of T cells after yellow fever vaccination. One entry per CDR3 protein, called by TCRdb with MiXCR from the 5' RACE reads. Here the sample spans around 400,000 distinct CDR3 sequences, more than 9% being singletons. Sample: PBMCs, taken on the day of the first yellow fever vaccination. All receptors derive from a man aged 18 to 29 who received the YFV17D yellow fever vaccine. Both conserved end residues are part of each CDR3.

J gene | V gene | CDR3 length | CDR3 protein
TRBJ1-6 | TRBV6-5 | 17 | CASSRGSREDYNSPLHF
TRBJ1-2 | TRBV7-9 | 13 | CASSWDSRYGYTF
TRBJ2-7 | TRBV29-1 | 13 | CIALGPTGGEQYF
TRBJ2-2 | TRBV12-3/TRBV12-4 | 15 | CASSPSGGGTGELFF
TRBJ2-3 | TRBV20-1 | 14 | CSVFKAGAADTQYF
TRBJ1-1 | TRBV4-3 | 14 | CASSQGLPNTEAFF
TRBJ2-3 | TRBV9 | 14 | CASSVEGSTDTQYF
TRBJ2-1 | TRBV9 | 17 | CASSVSRKSPSYNEQFF
TRBJ2-3 | TRBV5-1 | 13 | CASSLVPTDTQYF
TRBJ2-3 | TRBV27 | 15 | CASRPLGGSIDTQYF
TRBJ2-1 | TRBV5-1 | 17 | CASSTGTGSFISNEQFF
TRBJ2-3 | TRBV7-2 | 17 | CASSFRLAGDRTDTQYF
TRBJ1-1 | TRBV20-1 | 15 | CSARGPRGGLTEAFF
TRBJ2-7 | TRBV12-3/TRBV12-4 | 16 | CASRGLAGGLFDEQYF
TRBJ2-5 | TRBV30 | 11 | CAWSVGETQYF
TRBJ1-2 | TRBV29-1 | 12 | CSLGQGRGGYTF
TRBJ1-3 | TRBV4-3 | 14 | CASSPEISGNTIYF
TRBJ1-4 | TRBV4-1 | 15 | CASSLAGYSIEKLFF
TRBJ2-1 | TRBV5-1 | 15 | CASSLGGGGYNEQFF
TRBJ1-2 | TRBV6-5 | 14 | CASSYSPGNYGYTF
TRBJ2-5 | TRBV3-1 | 12 | CASSHYEETQYF
TRBJ2-3 | TRBV6-5 | 14 | CASSNRQGGDTQYF
TRBJ2-3 | TRBV12-3/TRBV12-4 | 15 | CASTVIRGGTDTQYF
TRBJ2-3 | TRBV20-1 | 13 | CSGARGFTDTQYF
TRBJ2-1 | TRBV15 | 12 | CATSGRFDEQFF
TRBJ2-3 | TRBV5-1 | 16 | CASSMSGGAEVDTQYF
TRBJ2-3 | TRBV20-1 | 14 | CSAPGTSSTDTQYF
TRBJ2-5 | TRBV5-1 | 16 | CASSLITGPYQETQYF
TRBJ1-6 | TRBV18 | 17 | CASSPPNSDLNNSPLHF
TRBJ1-5 | TRBV2 | 14 | CASSEVTADQPQHF